Reported below is one T cell receptor beta chain. Germline lookup yields CDR1 SGHKS and CDR2 YYEKEE (reference sequence). The V and J ends lost 7 bases and 6 bases, in that order; junction bases with no gene match: 11. This CDR3 is built from 14 residues. Per the authors' pipeline: Reference gene primer amplification gave nucleated cell count estimates. TCRdb's copy holds only in-frame clones and misses some; the assay was immunoSEQ multiplex PCR. V, J and clone size reflect that table, while D and trimming were determined from the DNA. The sample lists 360,000 or so clones, nearly 90% seen once, with about 6.5% in the top ten. This record belongs to a study of blood T cell repertoires in COVID-19. Whole-study context: Some COVID-19 samples were acute and others convalescent; all came from the United States, Italy and Spain.

Source material: peripheral blood. The sequence was obtained from a young man with active or convalescent COVID-19. The genes are TRBV5-5 and TRBJ1-2; TRBD1 aligns across 8 bases. The CDR3 protein is CASDGQGLRDGYTF. The CDR3 DNA reads as TGTGCCAGCGATGGACAGGGATTGAGGGATGGCTACACCTTC.